Below are 5 T cell receptor beta chains sequenced from a single sample in a study of T cell repertoires in cytomegalovirus infection. What these receptors recognize is not known. TCRdb recomputed calls from the reads with MiXCR, one row per CDR3 protein. Of approximately 280,000 distinct CDR3 sequences listed, roughly 21% were seen once; the top ten hold under 25%. The sequenced sample was cultured PBMCs, obtained from culture after CMV antigen stimulation. Source of these receptors: a human donor in good health (CMV status not recorded). Some clones in this sample may be carry-over from other donors' samples.

Written as DNA, the CDR3 is TGTGCCAGCTTATATAACTGGAACACTGAAGCTTTCTTT. This encodes CASLYNWNTEAFF. V usage is TRBV7-9 and J usage is TRBJ1-1; D unclear. The V and J ends lost 8 bases and 1 base respectively, with 11 bases between them. The germline CDR1 and CDR2 sequences are SEHNR and FQNEAQ (reference sequence). This CDR3 has 13 amino acids.

This clonotype was found a few times. The chain joins TRBV7-2 to TRBJ2-1; D not certain. Deletions cut 6 bases from V and 0 bases from J, with 15 bases between. From germline, CDR1 is SGHTA and CDR2 FQGNSA. The CDR3 runs 16 residues. CDR3 loop: CASSVQPYSSYNEQFF. CDR3 in DNA: TGTGCCAGCAGTGTTCAACCCTACAGCTCCTACAATGAGCAGTTCTTC.

V and J are TRBV6-5 and TRBJ2-5; 13 nucleotides agree with TRBD2. Trimming removed 3 bases from V and 5 bases from J; junction bases left unmatched: 6. This CDR3 spans 16 amino acids. Germline lookup yields CDR1 MNHEY and CDR2 SVGAGI. The CDR3 DNA is TGTGCCAGCAGTTATCACGGACTAGCGGGAGACGAGACCCAGTACTTC. Translating it yields CASSYHGLAGDETQYF.

The rearrangement links TRBV25-1 to TRBJ2-3; no clear D gene. This CDR3 is built from 13 residues. Germline V gene data show CDR1 as MGHDK and CDR2 as SYGVNS. Trimming removed 4 bases at V and 2 bases at J, with 7 bases between. The CDR3 coding sequence is TGTGCCAGCAGTGCGAGGTACACAGATACGCAGTATTTT. It is translated as CASSARYTDTQYF.

This clonotype has at least ten counts. This sequence joins TRBV7-2 and TRBJ2-5; 11 bases match TRBD2. The CDR3 consists of 15 residues. The junction had 5 bases not matched to a gene; V was cut back by 3 bases and J by 5 bases. Germline CDR1 SGHTA, CDR2 FQGNSA. The CDR3 protein is CASSFSGRAVETQYF. The DNA for the CDR3 is TGTGCCAGCAGCTTTAGCGGGAGGGCCGTTGAGACCCAGTACTTC.